The 17 T cell receptor beta chains below were found in one sample sequenced in a study of blood T cell repertoires in COVID-19 (TCRdb year 2020). Library construction relied on the immunoSEQ multiplex PCR assay. The table was pulled from immuneACCESS by TCRdb, which kept in-frame rearrangements only. Such tables lose some clones; where checked, under half of the loss comes from unresolved V genes, and the rest has no known cause. The sample table contains about 270,000 clones; only one count was recorded for approximately 90% of them. The ten largest make up 2.3% of the sample. Sequencing used PBMCs or T cells enriched from blood (not recorded which). The receptors were gathered from a woman between 40 and 50 years old with acute COVID-19.

V is TRBV2 and J is TRBJ1-2, with D unclear. Trimming removed 2 bases at V and 7 bases at J, with 14 bases between. CDR1 is SNHLY, CDR2 FYNNEI, per germline. CDR3 length equals 14 residues. The chain's CDR3 is CASSEQPSSRGYTF. The CDR3, as DNA: TGTGCCAGCAGTGAACAACCCTCCAGTCGTGGCTACACCTTC. Variable domain in full (rest from reference TRBV2 and TRBJ1-2): EPEVTQTPSHQVTQMGQEVILRCVPISNHLYFYWYRQILGQKVEFLVSFYNNEISEKSEIFDDQFSVERPDGSNFTLKIRSTKLEDSAMYFCASSEQPSSRGYTFGSGTRLTVV.

V and J are TRBV5-4 and TRBJ2-2, with D possibly matching TRBD1 (6 bases). Germline V gene sequence: CDR1 SGHNT, CDR2 YYREEE (reference sequence). CDR3 length equals 15 residues. Trimming stripped 3 bases from V and 2 bases from J, with 11 bases between. DNA of the CDR3: TGTGCCAGCAGCTCCGGGACACTAAACACCGGGGAGCTGTTTTTT. Translation: CASSSGTLNTGELFF.

This chain links TRBV28 with TRBJ1-3; D remains unclear. The V end was cut by 5 bases, the J end by 4 bases, with 9 bases between. In germline, CDR1 is MDHEN, CDR2 SYDVKM. CDR3 length: 13 residues. CDR3: CASSLLGGNTIYF. Here the CDR3 DNA reads TGTGCCAGCAGTCTCCTCGGGGGAAACACCATATATTTT.

The chain combines TRBV7-9 with TRBJ2-3, with 12 nucleotides matching TRBD2. V lost 2 bases, J lost 0 bases, and 6 bases stayed unmatched. The V gene's germline CDR1 is SEHNR and CDR2 FQNEAQ (reference sequence). The CDR3 has 18 residues. CDR3 sequence (DNA): TGTGCCAGCAGCTTACTCCTAGCGGGGGGGGTTAGCACAGATACGCAGTATTTT. The encoded protein is CASSLLLAGGVSTDTQYF.

This rearrangement joins TRBV24-1 to TRBJ1-2; a weak D match, TRBD1 (5 bases). Germline V CDR1 and CDR2: KGHDR, SFDVKD. The CDR3 consists of 15 residues. Trimming left V 3 bases short and J 4 bases short, with 14 bases between. Written as DNA, the CDR3 is TGTGCCACCAGTGATCCACGGGGGGACCCCTATGGCTACACCTTC. This sequence encodes CATSDPRGDPYGYTF.

The chain is built from TRBV9 and TRBJ1-5; D unclear. V lost 4 bases, J lost 0 bases, and 8 bases lay in between. The V gene's germline CDR1 is SGDLS and CDR2 YYNGEE. This CDR3 is 14 amino acids long. CDR3 in amino acids: CASSLTDSNQPQHF. The CDR3 DNA sequence: TGTGCCAGCAGCCTCACAGATAGCAATCAGCCCCAGCATTTT. Supplemented by reference TRBV9 and TRBJ1-5, the full variable domain reads DSGVTQTPKHLITATGQRVTLRCSPRSGDLSVYWYQQSLDQGLQFLIQYYNGEERAKGNILERFSAQQFPDLHSELNLSSLELGDSALYFCASSLTDSNQPQHFGDGTRLSIL.

A single count supports this clone. The rearrangement uses TRBV7-8 and TRBJ1-6, with TRBD1 matching 7 bases. Germline V gene sequence: CDR1 SGHVS, CDR2 FQNEAQ. With 7 bases clipped from V and 6 bases from J, the junction kept 6 bases outside the gene matches. The CDR3 is made up of 14 amino acids. CDR3 amino acids: CASTIDRVNSPLHF. As DNA, the CDR3 is TGTGCCAGCACCATAGACAGGGTTAATTCACCCCTCCACTTT.

A single count supports this clone. The chain employs TRBV19 and TRBJ1-1, with a weak D call TRBD1 (5 bases). CDR3 length: 16 amino acids. Trimming left V 0 bases short and J 4 bases short, with 15 bases between. Germline assignment: CDR1 LNHDA and CDR2 SQIVND (reference sequence). This CDR3 is CASSIEGTSGVTEAFF. The CDR3 region has the DNA TGTGCCAGTAGTATAGAGGGCACCTCGGGGGTCACTGAAGCTTTCTTT.

J is TRBJ1-3 and V is TRBV13, with D perhaps matching TRBD1 (6 bases). Germline loops: CDR1 PRHDT, CDR2 FYEKMQ (reference sequence). The CDR3 consists of 14 residues. Trimming stripped 3 bases from V and 4 bases from J, with 10 bases between. CDR3 DNA sequence: TGTGCCAGCAGCTTGGGTAGGGGGGGAAACACCATATATTTT. Translated, it gives CASSLGRGGNTIYF.

The chain has TRBV27 and TRBJ2-2, with TRBD2 matching 10 bases. Looked up from germline, CDR1 is MNHEY and CDR2 is SMNVEV (reference sequence). The CDR3 contains 15 residues. V was clipped by 6 bases and J by 4 bases; unmatched bases: 5. CDR3 bases: TGTGCCAGCAGAACTAGCGGGGCACTCACCGGGGAGCTGTTTTTT. Protein sequence: CASRTSGALTGELFF.

The chain has TRBV4-2 and TRBJ2-3, with 7 nucleotides matching TRBD2. V was clipped by 1 base and J by 1 base; unmatched bases: 5. The CDR3 sequence is 16 residues long. Germline CDR1 is LGHNA and CDR2 is YNFKEQ. The DNA of the CDR3 is TGTGCCAGCAGCCAAGCCTCGGCGGGGGGCACAGATACGCAGTATTTT. Translating it yields CASSQASAGGTDTQYF.

V usage is TRBV28 and J usage is TRBJ2-7, with 9 bases aligning to TRBD1. The CDR3 runs 15 residues. The germline gives CDR1 MDHEN, CDR2 SYDVKM. V shed 7 bases, J shed 6 bases, and the junction held 13 bases outside the gene matches. The CDR3 DNA reads TGTGCCAGCATCGGGCCGGGACAGGGCCGAGTCGAGCAGTACTTC. It translates to CASIGPGQGRVEQYF.

V usage is TRBV20-1 and J usage is TRBJ2-3; TRBD1 or TRBD2 may be the D gene (6 bases each). This CDR3 is built from 11 residues. CDR1 DFQATT and CDR2 SNEGSKA come from the germline V gene (reference sequence). V was shortened by 3 bases and J by 9 bases, with 10 bases between the two germline ends. The CDR3 sequence is CSASGGPTQYF. DNA for the CDR3: TGCAGTGCTAGTGGGGGGCCGACGCAGTATTTT.

The count of this clone is one. The chain has TRBV15 and TRBJ1-5; 10 bases line up with TRBD1. The germline V gene encodes CDR1 LNHNV and CDR2 YYDKDF (reference sequence). CDR3 length: 14 residues. V shed 3 bases and J 9 bases; nucleotides not matched to a gene: 5. The CDR3 bases are TGTGCCACCAGCAGGGGACAGGGGCTAGGGCCCCAGCATTTT. This translates into CATSRGQGLGPQHF. The variable domain in full, completed from reference TRBV15 and TRBJ1-5, reads DAMVIQNPRYQVTQFGKPVTLSCSQTLNHNVMYWYQQKSSQAPKLLFHYYDKDFNNEADTPDNFQSRRPNTSFCFLDIRSPGLGDTAMYLCATSRGQGLGPQHFGDGTRLSIL.

The table lists this clone with a few counts. The J gene is TRBJ2-2, the V gene TRBV3-1 (or the pseudogene TRBV3-2); TRBD2 aligns across 9 bases. The CDR3 sequence is 14 residues long. Looked up from germline, CDR1 is LGHDT and CDR2 is YNNKEL (reference sequence). V was pared by 5 bases and J by 4 bases, with 2 bases of the junction left unmatched. CDR3 amino acids: CASSDSGSTGELFF. The CDR3 coding sequence is TGTGCCAGCAGCGATAGCGGGAGCACCGGGGAGCTGTTTTTT.

The chain recombines TRBV5-1 with TRBJ1-2, with a possible D match to TRBD1 (6 bases). CDR3 length: 13 residues. Germline V gene sequence: CDR1 SGHRS, CDR2 YFSETQ. V gave up 0 bases and J gave up 8 bases, with 11 bases separating them. In DNA, the CDR3 is TGCGCCAGCAGCTTGGAACAGGGTAAGGGCTACACCTTC. Its protein is CASSLEQGKGYTF.

This chain joins TRBV5-8 and TRBJ2-3; TRBD1 might be the D (6 bases). This CDR3 is built from 18 residues. Germline lookup yields CDR1 SGHTS and CDR2 YDEGEE. With 2 bases removed from V and 0 bases from J, the gap between germline ends came to 19 bases. The CDR3 is CASSLRTGRKASTDTQYF. The CDR3 bases are TGTGCCAGCAGCTTAAGAACAGGGCGGAAAGCTAGCACAGATACGCAGTATTTT.